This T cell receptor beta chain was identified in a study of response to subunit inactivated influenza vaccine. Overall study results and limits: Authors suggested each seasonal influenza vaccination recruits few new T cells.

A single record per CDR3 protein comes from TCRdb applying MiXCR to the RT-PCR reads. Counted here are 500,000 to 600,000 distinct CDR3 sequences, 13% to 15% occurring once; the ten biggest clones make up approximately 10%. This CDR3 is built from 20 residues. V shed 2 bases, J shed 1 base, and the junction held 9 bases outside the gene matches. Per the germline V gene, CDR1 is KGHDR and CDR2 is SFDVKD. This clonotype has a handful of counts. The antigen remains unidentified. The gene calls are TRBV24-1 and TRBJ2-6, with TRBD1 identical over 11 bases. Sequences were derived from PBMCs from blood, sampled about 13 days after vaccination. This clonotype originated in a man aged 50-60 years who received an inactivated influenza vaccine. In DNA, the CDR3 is TGTGCCACCAGTGATTCAATCACCGGGACAGGGGGGTCTGGGGCCAACGTCCTGACTTTC. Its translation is CATSDSITGTGGSGANVLTF.